The rows below give T cell receptor beta chains drawn from one sample of a study of blood T cells in healthy people across ages. TCRdb reprocessed the 5' RACE reads with MiXCR, giving one entry per CDR3 protein. This sample has hundreds of thousands of distinct CDR3 sequences, with roughly two fifths found just once. Sequenced input: blood. Every receptor here comes from a woman aged 55 to 70 in good health. Both conserved end residues are trimmed from each CDR3.

TRBV12-3/TRBV12-4,TRBJ1-1,ASSLSLGANTEAF
TRBV10-3,TRBJ1-2,AISPLQGSKNGYT
TRBV20-1,TRBJ2-3,SAPTSGGGDTQY
TRBV20-1,TRBJ2-1,SASPLGTDYNEQF
TRBV6-2/TRBV6-3,TRBJ2-7,ASSSGTGEGYEQY
TRBV4-1,TRBJ2-1,ASSQASYGNEQF
TRBV29-1,TRBJ2-2,SAYGWGQNTGELF
TRBV5-5,TRBJ2-5,ASTWGLAGFQETQY
TRBV6-1,TRBJ1-6,ASSEPGGMNSPLH
TRBV7-2,TRBJ1-4,ASSLVQGEGEKLF
TRBV11-1,TRBJ2-5,ASSVPGGEETQY
TRBV10-1,TRBJ1-6,ASKGQGSTSPLH
TRBV28,TRBJ1-2,ASSPLYGYT
TRBV5-1,TRBJ2-5,ASSSLLQRGGEQETQY
TRBV10-3,TRBJ2-4,AISESEGLRQQGNIQY
TRBV24-1,TRBJ2-3,ATSDPMTDTQY
TRBV24-1,TRBJ2-1,ATSDVSAGQSNEQF
TRBV18,TRBJ2-5,ASSPPGTRNGQY
TRBV11-2,TRBJ2-7,ASSPVLAGGSSYEQY
TRBV30,TRBJ1-4,AHNQGEKLF
TRBV28,TRBJ1-5,ASTRGGATIYGQPQH
TRBV6-2/TRBV6-3,TRBJ1-6,ASSSPGGGNSPLH
TRBV4-3,TRBJ2-2,ASSQGRTSTGELF
TRBV30,TRBJ1-2,AWTPTGVNYGYT
TRBV25-1,TRBJ1-2,ASSGGRGYT
TRBV18,TRBJ1-6,ASSSGQGDSPLH
TRBV19,TRBJ2-7,ASPHPYICGTNDLREQY
TRBV20-1,TRBJ2-5,SASWLGETQY
TRBV18,TRBJ1-1,ASSTADRENTEAF
TRBV28,TRBJ1-2,ASRSGQDYGYT
TRBV12-3/TRBV12-4,TRBJ1-2,ASRGQKYGYT
TRBV12-3/TRBV12-4,TRBJ1-1,ASRETNTEAF
TRBV7-2,TRBJ2-7,ASSLGGSFDEQY
TRBV20-1,TRBJ2-1,SSGSANNEQF
TRBV10-1,TRBJ1-5,ASSDVGVSNQPQH
TRBV11-3,.,ASSLGGQGYIQY
TRBV20-1,TRBJ2-3,SARGAGGKTDTQY
TRBV10-3,TRBJ2-7,AISARDSAYEQY
TRBV7-9,TRBJ2-5,AGAKLLALWETQY
TRBV29-1,TRBJ2-7,SVSGQGWFSQEQY
TRBV11-2,TRBJ2-1,ASSLVRGYNEQF
TRBV10-1,TRBJ2-7,ASSGQLAAVGEQY
TRBV7-6,TRBJ1-5,ASSLAGGTLNQPQH
TRBV20-1,TRBJ1-6,SARSPGKSSYNSPLH
TRBV5-1,TRBJ2-1,ASSSSGEAYEQF
TRBV28,TRBJ2-7,ASAPYQGYEQY
TRBV4-2,TRBJ2-5,ASSPETGTSGREQY
TRBV7-7,TRBJ2-4,ASSRDRDKNIQY
TRBV12-3/TRBV12-4,TRBJ2-4,ASTTGLAKNIQY
TRBV5-1,TRBJ2-7,ASSRGGNEQY
TRBV21-1,TRBJ2-1,ASSSRERAGGYNEQF
TRBV7-9,TRBJ2-3,ASRLFRDRADTQY
TRBV20-1,TRBJ1-2,SAPGESSGYT
TRBV28,TRBJ1-5,ASSAAQGRQPQH
TRBV6-6,TRBJ1-1,ASSYAGHTEAF